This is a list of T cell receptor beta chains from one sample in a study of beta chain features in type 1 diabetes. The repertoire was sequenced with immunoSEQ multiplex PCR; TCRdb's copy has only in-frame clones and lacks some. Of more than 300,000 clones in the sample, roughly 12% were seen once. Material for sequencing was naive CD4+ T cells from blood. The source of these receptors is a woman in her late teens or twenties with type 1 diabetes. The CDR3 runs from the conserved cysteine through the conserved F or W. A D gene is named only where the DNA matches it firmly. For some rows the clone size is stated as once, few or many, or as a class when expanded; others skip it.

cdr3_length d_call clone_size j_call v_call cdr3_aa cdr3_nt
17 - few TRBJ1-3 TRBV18 CASSPPNVPNSGNTIYF TGTGCCAGCTCACCACCGAACGTCCCTAACTCTGGAAACACCATATATTTT
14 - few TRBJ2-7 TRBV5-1 CASSSTGTGYEQYF TGCGCCAGCAGCTCAACCGGGACTGGCTACGAGCAGTACTTC
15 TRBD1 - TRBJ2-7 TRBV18 CASSRQDREAYEQYF TGTGCCAGCTCACGGCAGGACAGGGAGGCGTACGAGCAGTACTTC
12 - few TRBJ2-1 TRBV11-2 CASSPLADEQFF TGTGCCAGCAGCCCTCTAGCAGATGAGCAGTTCTTC
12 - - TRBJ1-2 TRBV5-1 CASHDSNYGYTF TGCGCCAGCCACGACAGCAACTATGGCTACACCTTC
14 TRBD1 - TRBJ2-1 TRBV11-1 CASSRRDRDNEQFF TGTGCCAGCAGCCGCCGGGACAGGGACAATGAGCAGTTCTTC
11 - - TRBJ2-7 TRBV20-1 CMGANAYEQYF TGCATGGGGGCGAACGCCTACGAGCAGTACTTC
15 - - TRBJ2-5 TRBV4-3 CASSQDVRVSETQYF TGCGCCAGCAGCCAAGACGTTCGGGTTTCAGAGACCCAGTACTTC
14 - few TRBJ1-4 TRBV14 CASSPDSNNEKLFF TGTGCCAGCAGCCCGGACAGTAATAATGAAAAACTGTTTTTT
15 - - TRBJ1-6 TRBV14 CASSQGLGENSPLHF TGTGCCAGCAGCCAAGGTCTAGGGGAAAATTCACCCCTCCACTTT
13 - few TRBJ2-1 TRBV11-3 CASSLAPLNEQFF TGTGCCAGCAGCTTAGCTCCTCTCAATGAGCAGTTCTTC
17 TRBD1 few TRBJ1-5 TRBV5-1 CASSLGTGVNSNQPQHF TGCGCCAGCAGCTTGGGGACAGGGGTTAATAGCAATCAGCCCCAGCATTTT